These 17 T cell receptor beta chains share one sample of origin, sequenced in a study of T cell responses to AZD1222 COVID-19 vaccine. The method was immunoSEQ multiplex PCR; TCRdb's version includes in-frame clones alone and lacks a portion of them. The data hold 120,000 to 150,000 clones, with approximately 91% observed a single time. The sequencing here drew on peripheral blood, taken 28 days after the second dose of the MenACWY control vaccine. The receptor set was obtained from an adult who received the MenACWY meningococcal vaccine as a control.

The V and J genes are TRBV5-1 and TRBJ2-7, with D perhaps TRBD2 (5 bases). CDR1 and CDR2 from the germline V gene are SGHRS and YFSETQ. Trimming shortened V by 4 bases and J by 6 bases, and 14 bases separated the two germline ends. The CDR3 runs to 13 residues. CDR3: CASSVNADSEQYF. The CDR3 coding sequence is TGCGCCAGCAGCGTTAATGCGGACTCCGAGCAGTACTTC.

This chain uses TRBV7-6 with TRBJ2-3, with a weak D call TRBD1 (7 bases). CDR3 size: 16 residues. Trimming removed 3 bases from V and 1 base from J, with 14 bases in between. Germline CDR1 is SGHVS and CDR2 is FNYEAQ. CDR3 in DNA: TGTGCCAGCAGCTTGGACAGGCCGGGGGGCACAGATACGCAGTATTTT. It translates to CASSLDRPGGTDTQYF.

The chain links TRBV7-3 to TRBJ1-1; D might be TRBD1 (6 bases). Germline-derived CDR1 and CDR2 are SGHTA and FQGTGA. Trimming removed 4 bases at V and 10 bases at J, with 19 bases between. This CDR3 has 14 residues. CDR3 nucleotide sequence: TGTGCCAGCAGCTCAAAAACAGGGAAGCGAGTAGCTTTCTTT. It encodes CASSSKTGKRVAFF.

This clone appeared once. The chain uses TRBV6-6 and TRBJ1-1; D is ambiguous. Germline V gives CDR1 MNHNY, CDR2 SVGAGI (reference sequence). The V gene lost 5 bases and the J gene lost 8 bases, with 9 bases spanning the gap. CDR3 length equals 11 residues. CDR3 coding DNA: TGTGCCAGCAGTAACTTGCCGGAAGCTTTCTTT. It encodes CASSNLPEAFF.

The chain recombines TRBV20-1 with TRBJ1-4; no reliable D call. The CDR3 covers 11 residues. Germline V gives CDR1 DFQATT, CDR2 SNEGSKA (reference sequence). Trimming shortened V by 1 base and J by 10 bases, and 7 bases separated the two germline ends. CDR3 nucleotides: TGCAGTGCTAGAGCTCGGGTAAAACTGTTTTTT. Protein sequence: CSARARVKLFF.

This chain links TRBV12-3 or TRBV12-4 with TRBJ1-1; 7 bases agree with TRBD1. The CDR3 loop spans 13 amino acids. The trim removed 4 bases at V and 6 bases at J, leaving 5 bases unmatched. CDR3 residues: CASSYQGVPEAFF. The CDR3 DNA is TGTGCCAGCAGTTACCAGGGGGTCCCTGAAGCTTTCTTT.

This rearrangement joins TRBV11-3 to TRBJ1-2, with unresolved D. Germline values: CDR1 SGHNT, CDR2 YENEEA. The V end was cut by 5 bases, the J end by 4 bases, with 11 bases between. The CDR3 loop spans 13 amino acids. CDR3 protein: CASSPTASYGYTF. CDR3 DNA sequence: TGTGCCAGCAGCCCGACGGCCTCCTATGGCTACACCTTC. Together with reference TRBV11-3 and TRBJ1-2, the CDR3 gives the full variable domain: EAGVVQSPRYKIIEKKQPVAFWCNPISGHNTLYWYLQNLGQGPELLIRYENEEAVDDSQLPKDRFSAERLKGVDSTLKIQPAELGDSAVYLCASSPTASYGYTFGSGTRLTVV.

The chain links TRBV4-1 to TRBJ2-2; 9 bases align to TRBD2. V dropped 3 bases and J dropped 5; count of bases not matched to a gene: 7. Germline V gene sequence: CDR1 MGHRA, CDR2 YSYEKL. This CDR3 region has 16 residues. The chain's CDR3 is CASSHFTAGGTGELFF. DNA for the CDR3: TGCGCCAGCAGCCATTTTACGGCGGGAGGGACCGGGGAGCTGTTTTTT.

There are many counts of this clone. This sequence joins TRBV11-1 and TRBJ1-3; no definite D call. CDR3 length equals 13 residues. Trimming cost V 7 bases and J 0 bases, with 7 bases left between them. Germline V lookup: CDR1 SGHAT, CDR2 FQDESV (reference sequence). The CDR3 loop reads CASKQISGNTIYF. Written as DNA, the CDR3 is TGTGCCAGCAAACAGATCTCTGGAAACACCATATATTTT.

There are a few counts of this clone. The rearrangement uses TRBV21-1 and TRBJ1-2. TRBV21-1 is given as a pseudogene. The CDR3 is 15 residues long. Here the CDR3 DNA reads TGTGCCAGCAGCCCGGGGAGGGGTGTGATAGATGGCTACACCTTC. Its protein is CASSPGRGVIDGYTF.

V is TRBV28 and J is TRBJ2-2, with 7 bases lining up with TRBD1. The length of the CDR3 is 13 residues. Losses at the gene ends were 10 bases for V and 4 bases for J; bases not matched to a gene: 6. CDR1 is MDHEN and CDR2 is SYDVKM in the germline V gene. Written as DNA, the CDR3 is TGTGCCACAGGGGGAGTAGGCACCGGGGAGCTGTTTTTT. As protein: CATGGVGTGELFF. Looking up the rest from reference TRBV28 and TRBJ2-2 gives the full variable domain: DVKVTQSSRYLVKRTGEKVFLECVQDMDHENMFWYRQDPGLGLRLIYFSYDVKMKEKGDIPEGYSVSREKKERFSLILESASTNQTSMYLCATGGVGTGELFFGEGSRLTVL.

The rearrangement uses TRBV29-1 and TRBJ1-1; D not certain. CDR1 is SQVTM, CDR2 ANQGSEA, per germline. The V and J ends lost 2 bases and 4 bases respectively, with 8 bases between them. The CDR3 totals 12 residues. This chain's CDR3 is CSVESGFTEAFF. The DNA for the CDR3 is TGCAGCGTTGAATCGGGGTTCACTGAAGCTTTCTTT.

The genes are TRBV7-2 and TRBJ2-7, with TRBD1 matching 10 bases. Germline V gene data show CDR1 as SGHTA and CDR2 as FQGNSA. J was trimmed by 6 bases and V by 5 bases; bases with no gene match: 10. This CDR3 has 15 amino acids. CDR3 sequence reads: CASSPRGGTGVEQYF. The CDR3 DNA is TGTGCCAGCAGCCCCCGAGGGGGGACAGGGGTCGAGCAGTACTTC.

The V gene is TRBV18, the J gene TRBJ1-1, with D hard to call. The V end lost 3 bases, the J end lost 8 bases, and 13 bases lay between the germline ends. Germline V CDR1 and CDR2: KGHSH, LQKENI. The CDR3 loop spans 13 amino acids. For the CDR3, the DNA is TGTGCCAGCTCACCCACCTTGGACCGGGAAGCTTTCTTT. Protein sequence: CASSPTLDREAFF.

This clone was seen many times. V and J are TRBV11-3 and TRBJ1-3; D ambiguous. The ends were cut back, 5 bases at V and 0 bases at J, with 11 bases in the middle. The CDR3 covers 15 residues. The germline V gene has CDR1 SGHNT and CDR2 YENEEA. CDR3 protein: CASSAWAASGNTIYF. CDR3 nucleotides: TGTGCCAGCAGCGCTTGGGCAGCCTCTGGAAACACCATATATTTT.

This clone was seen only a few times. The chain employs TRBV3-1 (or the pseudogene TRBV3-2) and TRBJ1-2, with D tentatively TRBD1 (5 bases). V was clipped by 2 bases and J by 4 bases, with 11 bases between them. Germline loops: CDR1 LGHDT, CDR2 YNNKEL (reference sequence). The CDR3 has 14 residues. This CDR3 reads CASSQTRRGYGYTF. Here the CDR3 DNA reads TGTGCCAGCAGCCAAACCAGGAGGGGCTATGGCTACACCTTC.

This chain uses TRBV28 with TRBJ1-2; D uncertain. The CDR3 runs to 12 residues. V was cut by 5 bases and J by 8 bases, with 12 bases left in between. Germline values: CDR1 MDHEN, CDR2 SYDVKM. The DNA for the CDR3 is TGTGCCAGCAGTCCCCAGCGGCTGGGCTACACCTTC. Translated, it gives CASSPQRLGYTF.